The 5 T cell receptor beta chains below were found in one sample sequenced in a study of cytomegalovirus exposure and HLA in healthy donors. Amplification used 60 Vbeta primers and 13 Jbeta primers. The protocol was immunoSEQ multiplex PCR, while the TCRdb copy is restricted to in-frame clones and leaves out a portion. The sample consists of roughly 180,000 clones, 75% to 85% of them appearing once. Material: PBMCs. The receptors were gathered from a woman between 25 and 40 years old in good health and CMV-seropositive.

The CDR3, as DNA: TGCGCCAGCAGCTTCGGGACAGGGGGCACAGATACGCAGTATTTT. Translating gives CASSFGTGGTDTQYF. This sequence joins TRBV5-1 and TRBJ2-3; 10 nucleotides match TRBD1. V trimming: 2 bases; J trimming: 1 base; junction bases outside the gene matches: 1. CDR1 and CDR2 (germline): SGHRS, YFSETQ. This CDR3 spans 15 amino acids.

The chain is built from TRBV11-2 and TRBJ1-3; 8 nucleotides align to TRBD1. Germline CDR1 reads SGHAT; CDR2 reads FQNNGV. Trimming took 5 bases from V and 3 from J; bases not matched to a gene: 9. This CDR3 is built from 16 residues. The CDR3 loop is CASSRIRGRVGNTIYF. The CDR3 DNA reads as TGTGCCAGCAGCCGGATCAGGGGGCGCGTTGGAAACACCATATATTTT.

The rearrangement links TRBV11-2 to TRBJ2-7, with D tentatively TRBD1 (6 bases). The CDR3 is made up of 12 amino acids. CDR1 and CDR2 (germline): SGHAT, FQNNGV. The V end lost 3 bases, the J end lost 4 bases, and 7 bases lay between the germline ends. In nucleotides, the CDR3 is TGTGCCAGCAGCTTGAGGGGGTACGAGCAGTACTTC. This encodes CASSLRGYEQYF.

The CDR3 region is CASSYQGAGDGYTF. The CDR3 DNA follows: TGTGCCAGCAGTTATCAGGGGGCGGGGGATGGCTACACCTTC. The J gene is TRBJ1-2, the V gene TRBV28; 8 nucleotides agree with TRBD1. J was trimmed by 6 bases and V by 4 bases; bases with no gene match: 7. The germline CDR1 and CDR2 sequences are MDHEN and SYDVKM. This CDR3 region has 14 residues.

The chain combines TRBV30 with TRBJ1-5; D unclear. V gave up 2 bases and J gave up 4 bases, with 9 bases separating them. The CDR3 is made up of 13 amino acids. Germline lookup yields CDR1 GTSNPN and CDR2 SVGIG (reference sequence). The chain's CDR3 is CAWSHGRNQPQHF. Here the CDR3 DNA reads TGTGCCTGGAGTCACGGGAGGAATCAGCCCCAGCATTTT.